This TCR beta chain was identified in a study of human T cells and chemical hapten exposure. As for the study in general: Patch testing placed 0.01% DPC on the upper back, with readings at 6 days.

Time point in this sample: patch test 1, 2 weeks after DPC sensitization. Described treatment: therapeutic diphenylcyclopropenone sensitization with weekly scalp DPC. Staff drew blood before applying each patch test. Trimming cost V 4 bases and J 1 base, with 5 bases left between them. This CDR3 comprises 12 residues. Germline V gene data show CDR1 as DFQATT and CDR2 as SNEGSKA (reference sequence). Library preparation tagged each individual cDNA molecule with a unique molecular identifier. Source study methods: Sample-level TCR yields exhibited a median of approximately 96,000, with a range of roughly 20,000 to 700,000. TCRdb ran MiXCR on the RACE reads and lists one entry per CDR3 protein. TCRdb's processing, not the study's, gives the V and J calls here. The sample shows roughly 190,000 distinct CDR3 sequences, approximately 20% of them seen only once.

The input for sequencing was whole blood, taken in connection with sensitization to the hapten diphenylcyclopropenone (DPC). V and J are TRBV20-1 and TRBJ2-4; D not certain. The clonotype comes from a woman aged 45 to 65 with alopecia areata. Some clones in this sample may be carry-over from other donors' samples. The CDR3 is CSAIGAKNIQYF. DNA for the CDR3: TGCAGTGCTATCGGGGCCAAAAACATTCAGTACTTC.